The T cell receptor (beta chain) described here comes from a study of T-cell reconstitution after alpha-beta-depleted transplantation in children. CDR1 SGHTA and CDR2 FQGTGA come from the germline V gene. Trimming at V came to 5 bases and at J to 4 bases, leaving 13 bases not matched to a gene. The CDR3 extends over 18 amino acids. Unique molecular identifiers were used in preparing the TCRbeta library. TCRdb passed the PCR reads through MiXCR, listing each CDR3 protein once. The table records roughly 400,000 distinct CDR3 sequences, around two fifths of them present only once. The V gene is TRBV7-3, the J gene TRBJ2-2; the match to TRBD2 covers 10 bases. This receptor was identified in a girl aged 2-10 years with aplastic anemia, due to receive a stem cell transplant. The sequencing used PBMCs, collected before TCRalphabeta/CD19-depleted stem cell transplant. The DNA of the CDR3 is TGTGCCAGCAGCCCACCCGTAGGACTAGCGGCTCTCACCGGGGAGCTGTTTTTT. It is translated as CASSPPVGLAALTGELFF. The whole variable domain, remainder taken from reference TRBV7-3 and TRBJ2-2, is GAGVSQTPSNKVTEKGKYVELRCDPISGHTALYWYRQSLGQGPEFLIYFQGTGAADDSGLPNDRFFAVRPEGSVSTLKIQRTERGDSAVYLCASSPPVGLAALTGELFFGEGSRLTVL.